The 17 T cell receptor beta chains given below trace back to one sample, sequenced in a study of lymphopenia after photon versus proton radiotherapy. Sequencing was performed with immunoSEQ multiplex PCR; in TCRdb, only in-frame clones are kept and a portion is missing. Altogether about 45,000 clones are present, 85% being singletons, with the ten largest covering 2% to 2.5%. The sequenced sample was peripheral blood, obtained from a patient treated with photon-based radiotherapy. The receptors originated from a middle-aged man with gastric cancer.

CDR3 loop: CASARGTQGTEAFF. The CDR3 nucleotides read TGTGCTAGTGCCCGAGGTACCCAGGGCACTGAAGCTTTCTTT. The chain couples TRBV12-5 to TRBJ1-1, with D possibly matching TRBD1 (5 bases). Looked up from germline, CDR1 is LGHNT and CDR2 is FRNRAP. CDR3 size: 14 residues. Between the trimmed V and J ends, which lost 7 bases and 4 bases, there was a span of 16 bases.

The chain employs TRBV19 and TRBJ2-2; no reliable D call. In germline, CDR1 is LNHDA, CDR2 SQIVND (reference sequence). Trimming shortened V by 4 bases and J by 2 bases, and 8 bases separated the two germline ends. The CDR3 length is 14 residues. The chain's CDR3 is CASSTGPNTGELFF. The CDR3 DNA reads TGTGCCAGTAGTACTGGGCCTAACACCGGGGAGCTGTTTTTT.

This clone was seen once. V usage is TRBV18 and J usage is TRBJ1-1; no clear D gene. V was pared by 3 bases and J by 1 base, with 12 bases between. This CDR3 contains 15 residues. The germline V gene has CDR1 KGHSH and CDR2 LQKENI. The CDR3 is CASSPGATENTEAFF. CDR3 nucleotide sequence: TGTGCCAGCTCACCCGGTGCGACGGAGAACACTGAAGCTTTCTTT.

This clone has just a few counts. The rearrangement joins TRBV10-3 to TRBJ1-5; D is undetermined. V was cut by 0 bases and J by 6 bases, with 6 bases left in between. The CDR3 totals 13 residues. Germline loops: CDR1 ENHRY, CDR2 SYGVKD. The CDR3 DNA reads TGTGCCATCAGTGAGTCGAAAGCTCAGCCCCAGCATTTT. This translates into CAISESKAQPQHF.

This chain connects TRBV4-2 to TRBJ2-5, with 9 bases matching TRBD2. Trimming at V came to 1 base and at J to 1 base, leaving 4 bases not matched to a gene. Germline V gene lookup returns CDR1 LGHNA and CDR2 YNFKEQ. The CDR3 is 16 residues long. DNA for the CDR3: TGTGCCAGCAGCCAAGCAAGCGGGGGGCTCCAAGAGACCCAGTACTTC. Translated: CASSQASGGLQETQYF.

The J gene is TRBJ1-1, the V gene TRBV18; D gene unclear. This CDR3 contains 13 residues. Germline-derived CDR1 and CDR2 are KGHSH and LQKENI. V dropped 1 base and J dropped 2 bases, with 5 bases sitting between them. The CDR3 DNA is TGTGCCAGCTCACCACGGGTAAACACTGAAGCTTTCTTT. It yields the protein CASSPRVNTEAFF.

The CDR3 is CASSTLYNSPLHF. As DNA, the CDR3 is TGTGCCAGCTCGACCCTCTATAATTCACCCCTCCACTTT. The rearrangement uses TRBV27 and TRBJ1-6; D ambiguous. This CDR3 is built from 13 residues. Trimming removed 8 bases at V and 3 bases at J, with 8 bases between. Germline V lookup: CDR1 MNHEY, CDR2 SMNVEV (reference sequence).

CDR3: CASSLAGSGNTEAFF. The DNA for the CDR3 is TGTGCCAGCAGCTTAGCGGGGTCAGGGAACACTGAAGCTTTCTTT. This chain links TRBV11-3 with TRBJ1-1; D uncertain. Trimming stripped 1 base from V and 1 base from J, with 10 bases between. Germline loops: CDR1 SGHNT, CDR2 YENEEA. This CDR3 contains 15 residues.

The rearrangement links TRBV9 to TRBJ1-1; D gene ambiguous. V was clipped by 5 bases and J by 1 base, with 15 bases between them. From germline, CDR1 is SGDLS and CDR2 YYNGEE. The CDR3 has 15 amino acids. The CDR3 nucleotides are TGTGCCAGCAGTCCCCCCGGCAGGACGAACACTGAAGCTTTCTTT. As protein: CASSPPGRTNTEAFF. Supplemented by reference TRBV9 and TRBJ1-1, the full variable domain reads DSGVTQTPKHLITATGQRVTLRCSPRSGDLSVYWYQQSLDQGLQFLIQYYNGEERAKGNILERFSAQQFPDLHSELNLSSLELGDSALYFCASSPPGRTNTEAFFGQGTRLTVV.

The chain has TRBV5-4 and TRBJ2-3; 8 bases map to TRBD2. The V gene's germline CDR1 is SGHNT and CDR2 YYREEE (reference sequence). The trim removed 0 bases at V and 6 bases at J, leaving 6 bases unmatched. This CDR3 has 15 residues. This chain's CDR3 is CASSLGPSGPDTQYF. CDR3 DNA sequence: TGTGCCAGCAGCTTGGGGCCTAGCGGGCCCGATACGCAGTATTTT.

The chain is built from TRBV4-3 and TRBJ2-3; weak D call: TRBD2 (7 bases). Trimming cost V 4 bases and J 1 base, with 15 bases left between them. Germline V gene data show CDR1 as LGHNA and CDR2 as YSLEER. The CDR3 contains 16 residues. CDR3 nucleotides: TGCGCCAGCAGCCCTAGGGGGGCGGGGGGCACAGATACGCAGTATTTT. Translation gives CASSPRGAGGTDTQYF.

The chain employs TRBV19 and TRBJ2-3; 10 bases agree with TRBD2. Germline CDR1 and CDR2: LNHDA and SQIVND (reference sequence). V dropped 3 bases and J dropped 1; count of bases not matched to a gene: 4. This CDR3 has 16 residues. In nucleotides, the CDR3 is TGTGCCAGTAGTATCCAGCGGGGGGGCGGCACAGATACGCAGTATTTT. It is translated as CASSIQRGGGTDTQYF.

The chain combines TRBV9 with TRBJ1-3; no clear D. The V end lost 4 bases, the J end lost 7 bases, and 15 bases lay between the germline ends. Germline CDR1 SGDLS, CDR2 YYNGEE. This CDR3 region has 14 residues. CDR3 DNA: TGTGCCAGCAGCCCCCTTCCTCTGGAGAACACCATATATTTT. This encodes CASSPLPLENTIYF. Drawing the rest from reference TRBV9 and TRBJ1-3, the complete variable domain is DSGVTQTPKHLITATGQRVTLRCSPRSGDLSVYWYQQSLDQGLQFLIQYYNGEERAKGNILERFSAQQFPDLHSELNLSSLELGDSALYFCASSPLPLENTIYFGEGSWLTVV.

The J gene is TRBJ2-7, the V gene TRBV9; 7 bases fit TRBD1. The germline V gene has CDR1 SGDLS and CDR2 YYNGEE. This CDR3 comprises 15 residues. V shed 3 bases, J shed 6 bases, and the junction held 12 bases outside the gene matches. CDR3 protein: CASSEDGGQLFEQYF. Here the CDR3 DNA reads TGTGCCAGCAGCGAAGATGGGGGACAGCTTTTCGAGCAGTACTTC.

The chain recombines TRBV7-2 with TRBJ1-2; 7 bases agree with TRBD1. CDR3 length: 15 residues. Germline V gene data show CDR1 as SGHTA and CDR2 as FQGNSA. The J segment lost 3 bases and the V segment lost 4 bases, leaving 8 bases of the junction unmatched. The CDR3 spells CASSSYLDRDYGYTF. The CDR3 coding sequence is TGTGCCAGCAGCTCTTACCTCGACAGGGACTATGGCTACACCTTC. The whole variable domain, remainder taken from reference TRBV7-2 and TRBJ1-2, is GAGVSQSPSNKVTEKGKDVELRCDPISGHTALYWYRQSLGQGLEFLIYFQGNSAPDKSGLPSDRFSAERTGGSVSTLTIQRTQQEDSAVYLCASSSYLDRDYGYTFGSGTRLTVV.

This chain joins TRBV18 and TRBJ1-5, with a weak D call TRBD1 (5 bases). CDR1 is KGHSH and CDR2 is LQKENI in the germline V gene. This CDR3 contains 16 residues. Between the trimmed V and J ends, which lost 0 bases and 2 bases, there was a span of 11 bases. CDR3 sequence: CASSPPGGVGNQPQHF. Here the CDR3 DNA reads TGTGCCAGCTCACCACCTGGGGGGGTTGGCAATCAGCCCCAGCATTTT.

This clone was observed once. The chain has TRBV2 and TRBJ1-1; D possibly corresponds to TRBD1 (6 bases). The CDR3 has 14 residues. Trimming stripped 8 bases from V and 2 bases from J, with 15 bases between. CDR1 and CDR2 (germline): SNHLY, FYNNEI. CDR3 protein: CASRVAGTNTEAFF. CDR3 nucleotide sequence: TGTGCCAGCCGAGTAGCAGGGACAAACACTGAAGCTTTCTTT.